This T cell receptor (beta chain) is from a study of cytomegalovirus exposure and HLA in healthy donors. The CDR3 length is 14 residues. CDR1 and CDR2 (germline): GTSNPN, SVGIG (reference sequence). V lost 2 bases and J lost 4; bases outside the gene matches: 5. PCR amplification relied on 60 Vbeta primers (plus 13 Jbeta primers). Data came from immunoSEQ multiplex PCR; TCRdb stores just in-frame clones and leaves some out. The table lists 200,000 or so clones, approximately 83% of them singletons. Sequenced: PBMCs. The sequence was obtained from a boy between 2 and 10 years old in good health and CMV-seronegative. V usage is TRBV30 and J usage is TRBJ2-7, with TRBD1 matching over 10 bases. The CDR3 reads CAWSSGTGVYEQYF. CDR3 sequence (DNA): TGTGCCTGGAGTTCGGGGACAGGGGTTTACGAGCAGTACTTC.